This T cell receptor (beta chain) comes out of a study of shared clonotypes between healthy human individuals. Study-level points and caveats: When naive CD4 clonotypes were compared across a handful of donors, 4% to 5.5% were shared. How much donors shared clonotypes was expected to be affected by sequencing depth. Naive subsets typically showed greater estimated richness than memory subsets.

Positive CCR7 selection of CD45RO-negative cells yielded the naive CD8 cells, and terminally differentiated effector memory CD45RA+ cells were excluded. Nashville, Tennessee was home to all donors, each a Caucasian adult. About this clone itself: Its cognate antigen is unknown.

Produced via immunoSEQ multiplex PCR; TCRdb's table is partial and in-frame only. The table records hundreds of thousands of clones, 95% to 98% of them present only once. The sequence came from a man aged 30 to 45 in good health. Input material: naive CD8+ T cells sorted from blood.

The CDR3 region is CSVGEAFF. CDR3 nucleotide sequence: TGCAGTGTAGGTGAAGCTTTCTTT. V is TRBV20-1 and J is TRBJ1-1, with no clear D. The CDR3 has 8 amino acids. Trimming cost V 7 bases and J 7 bases, with 4 bases left between them. Germline values: CDR1 DFQATT, CDR2 SNEGSKA (reference sequence).